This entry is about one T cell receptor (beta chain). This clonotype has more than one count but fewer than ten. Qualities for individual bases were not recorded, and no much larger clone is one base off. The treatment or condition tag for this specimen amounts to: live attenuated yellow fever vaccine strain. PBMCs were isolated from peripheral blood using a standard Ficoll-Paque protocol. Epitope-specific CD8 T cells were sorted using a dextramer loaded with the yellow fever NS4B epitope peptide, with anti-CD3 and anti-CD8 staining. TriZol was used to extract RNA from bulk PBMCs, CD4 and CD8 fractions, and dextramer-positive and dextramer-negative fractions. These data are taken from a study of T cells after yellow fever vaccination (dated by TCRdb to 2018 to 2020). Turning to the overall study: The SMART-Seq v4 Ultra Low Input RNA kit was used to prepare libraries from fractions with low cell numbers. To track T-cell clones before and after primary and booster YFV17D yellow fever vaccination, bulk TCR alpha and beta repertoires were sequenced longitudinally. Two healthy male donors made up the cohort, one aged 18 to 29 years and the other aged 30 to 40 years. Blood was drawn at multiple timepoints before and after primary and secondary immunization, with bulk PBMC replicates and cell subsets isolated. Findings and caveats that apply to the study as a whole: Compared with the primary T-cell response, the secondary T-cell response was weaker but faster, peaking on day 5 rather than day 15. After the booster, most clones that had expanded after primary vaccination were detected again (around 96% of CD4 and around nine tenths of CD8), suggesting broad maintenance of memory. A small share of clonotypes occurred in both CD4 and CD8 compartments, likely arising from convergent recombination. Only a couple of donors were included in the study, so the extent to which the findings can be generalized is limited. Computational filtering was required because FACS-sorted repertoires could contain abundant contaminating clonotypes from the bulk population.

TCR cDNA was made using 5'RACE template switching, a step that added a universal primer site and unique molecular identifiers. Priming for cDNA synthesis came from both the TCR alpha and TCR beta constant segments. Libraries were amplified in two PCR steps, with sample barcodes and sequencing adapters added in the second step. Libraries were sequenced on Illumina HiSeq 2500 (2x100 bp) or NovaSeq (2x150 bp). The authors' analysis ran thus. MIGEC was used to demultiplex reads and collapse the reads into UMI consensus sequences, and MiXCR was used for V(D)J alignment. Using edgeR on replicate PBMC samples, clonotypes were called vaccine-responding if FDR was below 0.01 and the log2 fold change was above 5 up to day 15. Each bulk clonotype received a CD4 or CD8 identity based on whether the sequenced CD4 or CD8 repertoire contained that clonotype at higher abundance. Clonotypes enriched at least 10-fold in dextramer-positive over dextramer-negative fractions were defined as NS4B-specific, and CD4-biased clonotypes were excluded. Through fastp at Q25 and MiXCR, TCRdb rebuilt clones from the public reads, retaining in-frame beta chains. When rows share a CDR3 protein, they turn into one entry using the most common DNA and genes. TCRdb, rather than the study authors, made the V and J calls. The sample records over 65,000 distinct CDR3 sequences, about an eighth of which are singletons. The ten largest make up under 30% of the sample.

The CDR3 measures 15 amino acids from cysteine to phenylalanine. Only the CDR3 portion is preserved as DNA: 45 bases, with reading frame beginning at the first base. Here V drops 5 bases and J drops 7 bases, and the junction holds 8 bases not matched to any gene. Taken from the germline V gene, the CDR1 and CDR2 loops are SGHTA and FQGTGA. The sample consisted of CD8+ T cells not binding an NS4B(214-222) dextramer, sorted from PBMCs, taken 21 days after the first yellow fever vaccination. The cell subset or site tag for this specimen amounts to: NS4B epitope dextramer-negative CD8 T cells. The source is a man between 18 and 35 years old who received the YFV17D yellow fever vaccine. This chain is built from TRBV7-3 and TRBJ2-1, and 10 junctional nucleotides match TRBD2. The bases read TGTGCCAGCAGCGTAAGCGGGGGGGCTCTTAATGAGCAGTTCTTC. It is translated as CASSVSGGALNEQFF.